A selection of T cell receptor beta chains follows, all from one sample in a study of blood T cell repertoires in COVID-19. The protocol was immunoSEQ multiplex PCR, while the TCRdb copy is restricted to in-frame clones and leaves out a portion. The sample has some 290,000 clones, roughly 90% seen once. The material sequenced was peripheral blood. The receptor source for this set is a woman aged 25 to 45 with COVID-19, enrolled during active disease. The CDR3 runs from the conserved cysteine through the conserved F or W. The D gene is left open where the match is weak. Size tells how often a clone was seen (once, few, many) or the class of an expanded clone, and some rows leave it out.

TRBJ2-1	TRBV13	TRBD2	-	CASSLDPGSKTSETDNEQFF	TGTGCCAGCAGCTTAGACCCAGGGTCCAAGACTAGCGAGACGGACAATGAGCAGTTCTTC
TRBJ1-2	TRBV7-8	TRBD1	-	CASSLDAGGYYGYTF	TGTGCCAGCAGCTTAGATGCAGGGGGATACTATGGCTACACCTTC
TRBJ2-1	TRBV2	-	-	CASSEGPRGPYNEQFF	TGTGCCAGCAGTGAGGGCCCGCGGGGTCCCTACAATGAGCAGTTCTTC
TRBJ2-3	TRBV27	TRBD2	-	CASRTTSGRADTQYF	TGTGCCAGCAGGACGACTAGCGGGAGGGCAGATACGCAGTATTTT
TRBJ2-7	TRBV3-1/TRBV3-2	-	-	CASSQDLHGLYEQYF	TGTGCCAGCAGCCAAGACTTGCACGGACTCTACGAGCAGTACTTC
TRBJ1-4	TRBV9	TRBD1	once	CASSVTGGDNEKLFF	TGTGCCAGCAGCGTAACAGGGGGAGATAATGAAAAACTGTTTTTT
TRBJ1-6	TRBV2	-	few	CASSDMSDSLLDNSPLHF	TGTGCCAGCAGTGATATGTCGGACAGCCTTCTAGATAATTCACCCCTCCACTTT
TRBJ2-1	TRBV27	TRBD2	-	CASSLTSGSSRQFF	TGTGCCAGCAGTTTAACTAGCGGGAGTTCCAGGCAGTTCTTC
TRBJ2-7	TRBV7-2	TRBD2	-	CASSPGLAETYEQYF	TGTGCCAGCAGCCCAGGACTAGCGGAAACCTACGAGCAGTACTTC
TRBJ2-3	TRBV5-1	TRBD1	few	CASSVPGQGTTDTQYF	TGCGCCAGCAGCGTCCCTGGACAGGGGACGACAGATACGCAGTATTTT
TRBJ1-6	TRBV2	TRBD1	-	CASTLTGGLDSPLHF	TGTGCCAGCACCCTGACAGGGGGGTTGGATTCACCCCTCCACTTT
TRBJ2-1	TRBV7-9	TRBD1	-	CASSLGTGGESYNEQFF	TGTGCCAGCAGCTTGGGAACAGGGGGTGAGTCCTACAATGAGCAGTTCTTC
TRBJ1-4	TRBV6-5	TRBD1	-	CASSWDRANEKLFF	TGTGCCAGCAGCTGGGACAGGGCGAATGAAAAACTGTTTTTT
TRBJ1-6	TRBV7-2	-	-	CASSVARVGLRSPLHF	TGTGCCAGCAGCGTAGCCCGGGTCGGTTTGCGTTCACCCCTCCACTTT
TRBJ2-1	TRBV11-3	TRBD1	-	CASSLSTGGVYNEQFF	TGTGCCAGCAGCTTAAGTACAGGGGGCGTATACAATGAGCAGTTCTTC
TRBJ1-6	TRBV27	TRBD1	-	CASSYGTGSSPLHF	TGTGCCAGCAGTTATGGGACAGGGAGCTCACCCCTCCACTTT
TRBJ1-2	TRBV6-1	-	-	CASSELGTYGYTF	TGTGCCAGCAGTGAATTGGGCACCTATGGCTACACCTTC
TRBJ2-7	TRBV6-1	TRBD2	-	CASSEALGLAGYEQYF	TGTGCCAGCAGTGAAGCGCTAGGGCTAGCGGGTTACGAGCAGTACTTC
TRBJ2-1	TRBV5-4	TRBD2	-	CASSLAASGLLNEQFF	TGTGCCAGCAGCTTGGCGGCTAGCGGGCTTTTGAATGAGCAGTTCTTC
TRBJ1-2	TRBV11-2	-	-	CASSQFVEQGDYGYTF	TGTGCCAGCAGCCAGTTCGTTGAACAGGGTGACTATGGCTACACCTTC
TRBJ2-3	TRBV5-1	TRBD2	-	CASSFGQGGTSGLAPDTQYF	TGCGCCAGCAGCTTCGGACAGGGCGGGACTAGCGGGCTGGCCCCAGATACGCAGTATTTT
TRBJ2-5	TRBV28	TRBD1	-	CASRPWTGGRETQYF	TGTGCCAGCAGACCCTGGACAGGGGGTCGGGAGACCCAGTACTTC
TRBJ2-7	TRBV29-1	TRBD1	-	CSVESGQGSYEQYF	TGCAGCGTTGAATCTGGACAGGGTTCCTACGAGCAGTACTTC
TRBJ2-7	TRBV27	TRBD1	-	CASSPGTGGEQYF	TGTGCCAGCAGCCCCGGGACAGGGGGTGAGCAGTACTTC
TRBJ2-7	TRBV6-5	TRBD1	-	CASSYTTGTGNYEQYF	TGTGCCAGCAGTTACACCACCGGGACAGGGAACTACGAGCAGTACTTC
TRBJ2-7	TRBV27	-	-	CASRSSSTYEQYF	TGTGCCAGCAGGAGTTCCTCTACCTACGAGCAGTACTTC
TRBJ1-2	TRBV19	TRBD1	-	CASSTGQGVYGYTF	TGTGCCAGTAGTACGGGACAGGGAGTCTATGGCTACACCTTC
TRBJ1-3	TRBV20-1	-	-	CSATGEHTIYF	TGCAGTGCTACAGGGGAACACACCATATATTTT